The 24 T cell receptor beta chains given below trace back to one sample, sequenced in a study of blood T cell repertoires in COVID-19. The assay was immunoSEQ multiplex PCR, and TCRdb's table has in-frame clones only and misses some. The sample includes about 160,000 clones, over 70% seen only once; the top ten take 2.8%. Sequences were obtained from peripheral blood. Receptor source: a man between 65 and 85 years old with acute or convalescent COVID-19.

This chain uses TRBV9 with TRBJ2-3; D is ambiguous. CDR1 SGDLS and CDR2 YYNGEE come from the germline V gene. This CDR3 contains 14 residues. V shed 0 bases and J shed 4 bases, with 9 bases lying between them. The chain's CDR3 is CASSVAGSSDTQYF. CDR3 DNA sequence: TGTGCCAGCAGCGTAGCAGGTTCATCAGATACGCAGTATTTT.

The chain is built from TRBV18 and TRBJ2-3; 7 bases line up with TRBD2. The CDR3 runs to 15 residues. The junction had 9 bases not matched to a gene; V was cut back by 3 bases and J by 6 bases. Germline V lookup: CDR1 KGHSH, CDR2 LQKENI. CDR3 nucleotides: TGTGCCAGCTCACCGAGTGGAGCGGGGAGGGATACGCAGTATTTT. Its protein is CASSPSGAGRDTQYF.

This clone appeared once. The chain employs TRBV5-1 and TRBJ1-1, with D perhaps TRBD1 (6 bases). The V end was cut by 0 bases, the J end by 3 bases, with 15 bases between. Per the germline V gene, CDR1 is SGHRS and CDR2 is YFSETQ. This CDR3 comprises 16 residues. CDR3 residues: CASSLEWGRRDTEAFF. The CDR3 DNA reads as TGCGCCAGCAGCTTGGAATGGGGGCGCAGGGACACTGAAGCTTTCTTT.

V gene TRBV7-3 combines with J gene TRBJ2-1; no firm D call. Per the germline V gene, CDR1 is SGHTA and CDR2 is FQGTGA. CDR3 size: 13 residues. V was pared by 2 bases and J by 6 bases, with 8 bases between. The CDR3 here is CASSLEASNEQFF. For the CDR3, the DNA is TGTGCCAGCAGCTTAGAGGCGAGCAATGAGCAGTTCTTC.

This clone has more than one count but fewer than ten. Written as DNA, the CDR3 is TGTGCCAGCAGCCAGGGAGCGGGAGGGACCAGTGAGCAGTTCTTC. Translation: CASSQGAGGTSEQFF. The chain uses TRBV14 and TRBJ2-1; 10 bases match TRBD2. V gave up 3 bases and J gave up 9 bases; unmatched junction bases: 8. The CDR3 runs to 15 residues. CDR1 SGHDN and CDR2 FVKESK come from the germline V gene.

This clone has just a few counts. This specimen includes other DNA sequences encoding the same CDR3. The gene calls are TRBV7-8 and TRBJ1-1; a possible D gene is TRBD1 (6 bases). From germline, CDR1 is SGHVS and CDR2 FQNEAQ. This CDR3 contains 13 residues. The V and J ends lost 3 bases and 2 bases respectively, with 7 bases between them. The CDR3 region has the DNA TGTGCCAGCAGCTTGACAGGTAACACTGAAGCTTTCTTT. Residues: CASSLTGNTEAFF.

CDR3 amino acids: CASSSYSLINYGYTF. CDR3 nucleotides: TGTGCCAGCAGTTCGTACAGCCTAATTAACTATGGCTACACCTTC. The chain is built from TRBV27 and TRBJ1-2; D gene unclear. CDR3 length: 15 amino acids. V lost 4 bases and J lost 1, with 13 bases in between. Germline-derived CDR1 and CDR2 are MNHEY and SMNVEV (reference sequence).

The chain joins TRBV28 to TRBJ1-2, with D uncertain. Germline CDR1 MDHEN, CDR2 SYDVKM. The CDR3 extends over 14 amino acids. V dropped 6 bases and J dropped 0 bases, with 11 bases sitting between them. CDR3 sequence: CASSPGRANYGYTF. The CDR3 bases are TGTGCCAGCAGCCCGGGGAGGGCTAACTATGGCTACACCTTC.

This rearrangement joins TRBV12-5 to TRBJ2-2, with D possibly being TRBD2 (7 bases). The CDR3 spans 20 residues. Germline loops: CDR1 LGHNT, CDR2 FRNRAP. The V gene lost 8 bases and the J gene lost 5 bases, with 33 bases spanning the gap. For the CDR3, the DNA is TGTGCTAGTCGTTCGGGGGGTAGGCGCGGCCTGGCTACAGGGACCGGGGAGCTGTTTTTT. Translation: CASRSGGRRGLATGTGELFF.

The V call is TRBV14, the J call TRBJ2-7, with 8 bases aligning to TRBD1. The germline V gene encodes CDR1 SGHDN and CDR2 FVKESK. V dropped 1 base and J dropped 0; count of bases not matched to a gene: 14. The CDR3 runs to 19 residues. This chain's CDR3 is CASSQAVRQGWTSSYEQYF. The CDR3, as DNA: TGTGCCAGCAGCCAAGCAGTGAGACAGGGGTGGACAAGCTCCTACGAGCAGTACTTC.

This clone was observed a few times. This rearrangement joins TRBV14 to TRBJ2-1, with 8 nucleotides matching TRBD2. CDR3 length: 15 amino acids. V trimming: 0 bases; J trimming: 6 bases; junction bases outside the gene matches: 4. Germline loops: CDR1 SGHDN, CDR2 FVKESK. The CDR3 nucleotides read TGTGCCAGCAGCCAAGACGGGGGGGCGAGCAATGAGCAGTTCTTC. Translation gives CASSQDGGASNEQFF.

The chain recombines TRBV19 with TRBJ2-3, with 10 bases aligning to TRBD2. Germline V gene data show CDR1 as LNHDA and CDR2 as SQIVND (reference sequence). The J segment lost 8 bases and the V segment lost 3 bases, leaving 11 bases of the junction unmatched. This CDR3 contains 16 residues. In DNA, the CDR3 is TGTGCCAGTAGTATTCGCCCTAGCGGGAGTTGGGGTACGCAGTATTTT. The encoded protein is CASSIRPSGSWGTQYF.

The rearrangement uses TRBV4-2 and TRBJ2-7, with 9 nucleotides matching TRBD1. CDR3 length equals 11 residues. V shed 5 bases, J shed 11 bases, and the junction held 4 bases outside the gene matches. Germline values: CDR1 LGHNA, CDR2 YNFKEQ. CDR3: CASSTDRGEYF. The CDR3, as DNA: TGTGCCAGCAGCACTGACAGGGGGGAGTACTTC.

The J gene is TRBJ1-3, the V gene TRBV6-4, with D maybe TRBD1 (6 bases). This CDR3 region has 15 residues. Germline CDR1 MRHNA, CDR2 SNTAGT. The V end was cut by 7 bases, the J end by 4 bases, with 17 bases between. CDR3 protein: CASIAGAIVGNTIYF. The CDR3 DNA is TGTGCCAGCATCGCGGGGGCAATAGTCGGAAACACCATATATTTT.

The rearrangement uses TRBV29-1 and TRBJ2-5; 7 bases line up with TRBD2. Unmatched junction bases numbered 10, after V lost 5 bases and J lost 4 bases. This CDR3 spans 14 amino acids. CDR1 and CDR2 from the germline V gene are SQVTM and ANQGSEA. The CDR3 DNA follows: TGCAGCGTTCCACATCTGACTAGCACAGAGACCCAGTACTTC. As protein: CSVPHLTSTETQYF. The full variable domain, completed using reference TRBV29-1 and TRBJ2-5, is SAVISQKPSRDICQRGTSLTIQCQVDSQVTMMFWYRQQPGQSLTLIATANQGSEATYESGFVIDKFPISRPNLTFSTLTVSNMSPEDSSIYLCSVPHLTSTETQYFGPGTRLLVL.

This clone showed up just a few times. CDR3: CAWSGTSRRYNEQFF. For the CDR3, the DNA is TGTGCCTGGTCTGGGACATCGAGGCGCTACAATGAGCAGTTCTTC. The chain employs TRBV30 and TRBJ2-1, with D perhaps TRBD1 (6 bases). Looked up from germline, CDR1 is GTSNPN and CDR2 is SVGIG (reference sequence). The CDR3 has 15 amino acids. The ends were cut back, 5 bases at V and 3 bases at J, with 17 bases in the middle.

This clone occurred a few times. The chain recombines TRBV3-1 (or the pseudogene TRBV3-2) with TRBJ2-3; 7 nucleotides agree with TRBD1. Trimming took 3 bases from V and 0 from J; bases not matched to a gene: 6. CDR1 is LGHDT and CDR2 is YNNKEL in the germline V gene (reference sequence). The CDR3 is made up of 16 amino acids. Here the CDR3 reads CASSQRQGLSTDTQYF. The DNA of the CDR3 is TGTGCCAGCAGCCAGCGACAGGGTCTTAGCACAGATACGCAGTATTTT.

The chain is built from TRBV7-8 and TRBJ2-1, with 9 bases identical to TRBD2. The CDR3 covers 18 residues. Germline trimming cut 2 bases from V and 1 base from J; bases unmatched to any gene: 9. Germline assignment: CDR1 SGHVS and CDR2 FQNEAQ. CDR3 loop: CASSLIWLAGISYNEQFF. The CDR3 nucleotides are TGTGCCAGCAGCTTAATTTGGCTAGCGGGAATATCCTACAATGAGCAGTTCTTC.

Here the CDR3 reads CASSLDYYNEQFF. The DNA for the CDR3 is TGTGCCAGCAGTCTGGACTATTACAATGAGCAGTTCTTC. This sequence joins TRBV6-2 or TRBV6-3 and TRBJ2-1; tentative D call: TRBD2 (6 bases). Germline V lookup: CDR1 MNHEY, CDR2 SVGEGT. Trimming shortened V by 5 bases and J by 4 bases, and 9 bases separated the two germline ends. This CDR3 spans 13 amino acids.

The chain links TRBV6-4 to TRBJ2-3; 8 bases are shared with TRBD2. J lost 1 base, V lost 2 bases, and 2 bases had no gene match. Germline CDR1 is MRHNA and CDR2 is SNTAGT. The CDR3 has 15 amino acids. The DNA of the CDR3 is TGTGCCAGCAGTGACAGAGCGGGGGGCACAGATACGCAGTATTTT. Translating gives CASSDRAGGTDTQYF.

Only a few counts were recorded for this clone. The rearrangement uses TRBV15 and TRBJ2-7; D may be TRBD2 (6 bases). The CDR3 is 16 residues long. Germline loops: CDR1 LNHNV, CDR2 YYDKDF (reference sequence). V was clipped by 0 bases and J by 1 base, with 13 bases between them. The CDR3 bases are TGTGCCACCAGCAGAGATTGGCGGCTAGCGTCCTACGAGCAGTACTTC. Translation: CATSRDWRLASYEQYF.

The V and J genes are TRBV9 and TRBJ2-7; D gene uncertain. Germline assignment: CDR1 SGDLS and CDR2 YYNGEE. V lost 0 bases to trimming and J lost 2 bases, with 9 bases between them. The CDR3 length is 14 residues. CDR3 amino acids: CASSVGGNPYEQYF. The CDR3 DNA follows: TGTGCCAGCAGCGTAGGCGGAAACCCCTACGAGCAGTACTTC.

This sequence joins TRBV6-5 and TRBJ1-6; no clear D. Germline V gives CDR1 MNHEY, CDR2 SVGAGI. V dropped 0 bases and J dropped 10 bases, with 13 bases sitting between them. The CDR3 runs to 15 residues. For the CDR3, the DNA is TGTGCCAGCAGTTACTCGATTCGAGGTGACTCACCCCTCCACTTT. Translated: CASSYSIRGDSPLHF.

This clone counts as medium-sized. This chain uses TRBV19 with TRBJ2-7, with 12 bases matching TRBD1. CDR1 is LNHDA and CDR2 is SQIVND in the germline V gene (reference sequence). Trimming removed 2 bases from V and 6 bases from J; junction bases left unmatched: 20. CDR3 length: 20 amino acids. Here the CDR3 DNA reads TGTGCCAGTAGTATATTTTCCGGGACAGGGGGCCTATCCGGGAAGGGCGAGCAGTACTTC. Translating gives CASSIFSGTGGLSGKGEQYF.